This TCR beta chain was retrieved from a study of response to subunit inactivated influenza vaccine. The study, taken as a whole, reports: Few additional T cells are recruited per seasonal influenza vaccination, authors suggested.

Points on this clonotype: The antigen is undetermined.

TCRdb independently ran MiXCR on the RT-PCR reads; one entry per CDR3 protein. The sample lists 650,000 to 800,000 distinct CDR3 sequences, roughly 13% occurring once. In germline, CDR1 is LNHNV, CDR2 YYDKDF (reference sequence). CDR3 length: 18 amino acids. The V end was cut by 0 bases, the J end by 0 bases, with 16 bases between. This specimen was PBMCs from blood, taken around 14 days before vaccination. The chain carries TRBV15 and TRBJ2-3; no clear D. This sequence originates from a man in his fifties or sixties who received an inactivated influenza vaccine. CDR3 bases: TGTGCCACCAGCAGAGATCGGTTCTTCCCGGGTAGCACAGATACGCAGTATTTT. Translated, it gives CATSRDRFFPGSTDTQYF. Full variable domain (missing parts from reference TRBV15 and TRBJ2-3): DAMVIQNPRYQVTQFGKPVTLSCSQTLNHNVMYWYQQKSSQAPKLLFHYYDKDFNNEADTPDNFQSRRPNTSFCFLDIRSPGLGDTAMYLCATSRDRFFPGSTDTQYFGPGTRLTVL.